The 18 T cell receptor beta chains presented below share a single source sample, sequenced in a study of cytomegalovirus exposure and HLA in healthy donors. 13 Jbeta primers and 60 Vbeta primers were used for the PCR. Measured with immunoSEQ multiplex PCR; TCRdb has only the in-frame clones, and not every one. The data show about 120,000 clones, 8.5% to 10% seen once. Sample: PBMCs. These receptors all come from a young man in good health and CMV-seronegative.

In DNA, the CDR3 is TGTGCCAGCAGCTTGACAGGGGTGGGGGTAGCCAAAAACATTCAGTACTTC. Encoded protein: CASSLTGVGVAKNIQYF. This chain connects TRBV13 to TRBJ2-4; 8 bases match TRBD1. The germline gives CDR1 PRHDT, CDR2 FYEKMQ (reference sequence). V lost 3 bases and J lost 0; bases outside the gene matches: 7. This CDR3 has 17 amino acids.

V gene TRBV5-8 combines with J gene TRBJ1-5; no firm D call. V lost 2 bases and J lost 2, with 11 bases in between. Per germline, CDR1 SGHTS and CDR2 YDEGEE. This CDR3 spans 15 amino acids. The CDR3 nucleotides are TGTGCCAGCAGCTTCGGTGGGAGTGGCAATCAGCCCCAGCATTTT. Residues: CASSFGGSGNQPQHF.

The sample holds a few counts of this clone. The V gene is TRBV11-3, the J gene TRBJ2-7, with D maybe TRBD1 (6 bases). Germline loops: CDR1 SGHNT, CDR2 YENEEA. V lost 3 bases, J lost 1 base, and 10 bases lay in between. The CDR3 runs 14 residues. As DNA, the CDR3 is TGTGCCAGCAGCTTCCGGGACACATCCTACGAGCAGTACTTC. This encodes CASSFRDTSYEQYF.

The rearrangement links TRBV2 to TRBJ2-7; TRBD1 aligns across 11 bases. Per germline, CDR1 SNHLY and CDR2 FYNNEI. The CDR3 runs 15 residues. The trim removed 7 bases at V and 4 bases at J, leaving 9 bases unmatched. The CDR3 DNA sequence: TGTGCCAGCACCCAAGGACAGGGGGCGAGGTACGAGCAGTACTTC. Its translation: CASTQGQGARYEQYF.

The sample holds a few counts of this clone. The chain links TRBV5-6 to TRBJ1-3, with D possibly TRBD1 on 6 matching bases. Germline V gene data show CDR1 as SGHDT and CDR2 as YYEEEE. The length of the CDR3 is 14 residues. The germline V and J ends were trimmed by 2 bases and 5 bases, with 11 bases remaining between them. The CDR3 DNA follows: TGTGCCAGCAGCTTCCAGGGGAGCAGAAACACCATATATTTT. Translated: CASSFQGSRNTIYF.

This clone has a handful of counts. This chain links TRBV11-2 with TRBJ2-2; the match to TRBD2 covers 11 bases. CDR3 length: 17 amino acids. The junction had 12 bases not matched to a gene; V was cut back by 5 bases and J by 7 bases. The germline V gene has CDR1 SGHAT and CDR2 FQNNGV. CDR3: CASSPGLAGGGGGELFF. DNA of the CDR3: TGTGCCAGCAGCCCCGGGCTAGCGGGGGGCGGAGGCGGGGAGCTGTTTTTT.

The chain carries TRBV27 and TRBJ2-6; 7 positions agree with TRBD1. The germline V gene has CDR1 MNHEY and CDR2 SMNVEV (reference sequence). The CDR3 runs 16 residues. J was trimmed by 2 bases and V by 7 bases; bases with no gene match: 8. The CDR3 DNA reads TGTGCCAGCAAACCTGGACAGGCGGCTGGGGCCAACGTCCTGACTTTC. Its protein is CASKPGQAAGANVLTF.

The chain uses TRBV11-3 and TRBJ2-1; 10 bases line up with TRBD2. Germline V gives CDR1 SGHNT, CDR2 YENEEA. The CDR3 is made up of 14 amino acids. V shed 5 bases and J 7 bases; nucleotides not matched to a gene: 5. Here the CDR3 DNA reads TGTGCCAGCAGCCTTAGCGGGGGGCAGAATGAGCAGTTCTTC. The encoded protein is CASSLSGGQNEQFF.

The V and J genes are TRBV19 and TRBJ2-7; D unclear. This CDR3 spans 16 amino acids. Deletions cut 4 bases from V and 7 bases from J, with 23 bases between. Germline lookup yields CDR1 LNHDA and CDR2 SQIVND (reference sequence). The CDR3 region has the DNA TGTGCCAGTAGTACCCTCGACAACGCGTATATTAGGGAGCAGTACTTC. Its protein is CASSTLDNAYIREQYF.

This clone has only a few counts. Its ends do not fully match the called genes, so a read error is possible. This rearrangement joins TRBV2 to TRBJ1-1, with D possibly matching TRBD1 (6 bases). This CDR3 region has 10 residues. CDR1 and CDR2 from the germline V gene are SNHLY and FYNNEI. The CDR3 bases are TGTGCCAGCAGTGAAACTAGGACAGCATTT. Translation: CASSETRTAF.

The sample holds a few counts of this clone. This rearrangement joins TRBV6-6 to TRBJ2-7; TRBD2 might be the D (5 bases). The CDR3 length is 12 residues. V gave up 6 bases and J gave up 7 bases, with 13 bases separating them. The germline CDR1 and CDR2 sequences are MNHNY and SVGAGI (reference sequence). The CDR3 DNA sequence: TGTGCCAGCAGCGCGGGCGCCAGGGAGCAGTACTTC. Its protein product is CASSAGAREQYF.

The rearrangement uses TRBV6-5 and TRBJ1-1, with D unresolved. The V gene lost 0 bases and the J gene lost 11 bases, with 16 bases spanning the gap. This CDR3 is 14 amino acids long. Germline CDR1 reads MNHEY; CDR2 reads SVGAGI. CDR3 DNA sequence: TGTGCCAGCAGTTACTCGGGTGCCGGGATGCGTGCTTTCTTT. Translated, it gives CASSYSGAGMRAFF.

This chain connects TRBV6-6 to TRBJ1-1; no clear D gene. Per the germline V gene, CDR1 is MNHNY and CDR2 is SVGAGI (reference sequence). CDR3 length: 12 residues. Trimming pared 2 bases from V and 10 bases from J, leaving 11 bases between. The CDR3, as DNA: TGTGCCAGCAGTTACGTAGGCGGCCCAGCTTTCTTT. Its protein product is CASSYVGGPAFF.

The chain links TRBV2 to TRBJ2-5; 8 bases align to TRBD1. Trimming removed 6 bases from V and 1 base from J; junction bases left unmatched: 7. Germline V gives CDR1 SNHLY, CDR2 FYNNEI. The CDR3 covers 15 residues. The CDR3 bases are TGTGCCAGCAGATCGGGACAGGCGCTCCAAGAGACCCAGTACTTC. As protein: CASRSGQALQETQYF.

The rearrangement uses TRBV9 and TRBJ2-1; the match to TRBD1 covers 10 bases. This CDR3 comprises 16 residues. From germline, CDR1 is SGDLS and CDR2 YYNGEE. V lost 1 base to trimming and J lost 5 bases; unmatched junction nucleotides: 6. CDR3 in DNA: TGTGCCAGCAGCGTATGGGACAGGGGCGGGGACAATGAGCAGTTCTTC. Translating gives CASSVWDRGGDNEQFF.

The V call is TRBV11-3, the J call TRBJ2-1; possibly TRBD1 for D (5 bases). The V gene's germline CDR1 is SGHNT and CDR2 YENEEA. This CDR3 is 13 amino acids long. V lost 6 bases to trimming and J lost 7 bases, with 13 bases between them. CDR3 in amino acids: CASSSGKDNEQFF. CDR3 coding DNA: TGTGCCAGCAGTTCAGGGAAGGATAATGAGCAGTTCTTC.

This clone was picked up a small number of times. The chain has TRBV6-5 and TRBJ1-5, with 7 bases that match TRBD1. The CDR3 is 13 residues long. V lost 7 bases to trimming and J lost 11 bases; unmatched junction nucleotides: 11. CDR1 is MNHEY and CDR2 is SVGAGI in the germline V gene. The chain's CDR3 is CASKRQGAMAQHF. For the CDR3, the DNA is TGTGCCAGCAAACGACAGGGCGCCATGGCCCAGCATTTT.

V gene TRBV14 combines with J gene TRBJ1-1; TRBD1 is a possible D gene (6 bases). The CDR3 has 15 amino acids. CDR1 and CDR2 from the germline V gene are SGHDN and FVKESK. Trimming removed 4 bases from V and 6 bases from J, with 18 bases in between. CDR3 nucleotide sequence: TGTGCCAGCAGCCGAAACAGGGTCCCTGGGGCTGAAGCTTTCTTT. Its translation is CASSRNRVPGAEAFF. Combining the CDR3 with reference TRBV14 and TRBJ1-1 gives the whole variable domain EAGVTQFPSHSVIEKGQTVTLRCDPISGHDNLYWYRRVMGKEIKFLLHFVKESKQDESGMPNNRFLAERTGGTYSTLKVQPAELEDSGVYFCASSRNRVPGAEAFFGQGTRLTVV.